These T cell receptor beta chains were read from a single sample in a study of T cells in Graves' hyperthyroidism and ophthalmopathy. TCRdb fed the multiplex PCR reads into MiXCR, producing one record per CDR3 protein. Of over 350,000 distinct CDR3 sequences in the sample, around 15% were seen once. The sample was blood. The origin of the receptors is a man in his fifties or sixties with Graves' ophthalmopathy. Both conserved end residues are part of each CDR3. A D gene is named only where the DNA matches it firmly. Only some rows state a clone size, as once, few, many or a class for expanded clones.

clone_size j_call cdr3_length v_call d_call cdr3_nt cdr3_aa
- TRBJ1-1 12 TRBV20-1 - TGCAGTGCCAGAGACAGTAACACTGAAGCTTTCTTT CSARDSNTEAFF
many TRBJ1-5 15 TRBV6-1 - TGTGCCACCACCGGTAAGGGGGTTAGCAATCAGCCCCAGCATTTT CATTGKGVSNQPQHF
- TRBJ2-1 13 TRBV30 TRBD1 TGTGCCTGGAGTTCGACAGGGGGAAATGAGCAGTTCTTC CAWSSTGGNEQFF
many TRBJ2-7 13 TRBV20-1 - TGCAGTGCTAGTGAGGGGGTTGGCTACGAGCAGTACTTC CSASEGVGYEQYF
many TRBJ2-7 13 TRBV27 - TGTGCCAGCAGTTTAAACGAGGGTTACGAGCAGTACTTC CASSLNEGYEQYF
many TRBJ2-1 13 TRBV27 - TGTGCCCTTGGGGGGGCATCCTACAATGAGCAGTTCTTC CALGGASYNEQFF
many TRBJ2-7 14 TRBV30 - TGTGCCTGGGACCCTCACGCTGACAGTTACGAGCAGTACTTC CAWDPHADSYEQYF
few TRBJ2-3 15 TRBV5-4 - TGTGCCAGCAGACCGGACAGAACTAGCACAGATACGCAGTATTTT CASRPDRTSTDTQYF
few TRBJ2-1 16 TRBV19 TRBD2 TGTGCCAGTAGTATAGATCGGGCGGGAGGGCCCGGTGAGCAGTTCTTC CASSIDRAGGPGEQFF
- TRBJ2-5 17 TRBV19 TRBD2 TGTGCCAGTAGTAGGTCCCATCGAGCGGGAGGGCGGGAGACCCAGTACTTC CASSRSHRAGGRETQYF
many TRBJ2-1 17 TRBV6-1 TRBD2 TGTGCCAGCAGATTCAGGACTAGCGGGATCTCCTACAATGAGCAGTTCTTC CASRFRTSGISYNEQFF
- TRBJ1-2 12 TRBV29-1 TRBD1 TGCAGCGTTTCGACAGGGTGGGTTGGCTACACCTTC CSVSTGWVGYTF
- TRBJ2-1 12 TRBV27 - TGTGCCAACAGTTTAGGAGGACATGAGCAGTTCTTC CANSLGGHEQFF
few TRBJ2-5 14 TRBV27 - TGTGCCAGCAGTTTATCACCGGGGGACCAGACCCAGTACTTC CASSLSPGDQTQYF
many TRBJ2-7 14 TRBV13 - TGTGCCAGTCGCGGAGGGGACGGGCCCTACGAGCAGTACTTC CASRGGDGPYEQYF
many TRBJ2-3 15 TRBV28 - TGTGCCAGCAGTCTAACCGGGTGGGGGTCAGATACGCAGTATTTT CASSLTGWGSDTQYF
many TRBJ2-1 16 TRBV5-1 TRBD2 TGCGCCAGCAGCTCGGGGACTAGCCGGTCGGACAATGAGCAGTTCTTC CASSSGTSRSDNEQFF
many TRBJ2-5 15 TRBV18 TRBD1 TGTGCCAGCTCACCAAGAATGGACAGGGCTGAGACCCAGTACTTC CASSPRMDRAETQYF
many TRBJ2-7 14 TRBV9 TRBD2 TGTGCCAGCAGCGATGGACTAGCGGGAGACGAGCAGTACTTC CASSDGLAGDEQYF
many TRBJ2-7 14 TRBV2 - TGTGCCAGCGGGGGGACAGTATCCGCCTACGAGCAGTACTTC CASGGTVSAYEQYF
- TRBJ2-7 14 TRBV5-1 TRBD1 TGCGCCAGCAGCATGGCAGGGGGAACGCGGGAGCAGTACTTC CASSMAGGTREQYF
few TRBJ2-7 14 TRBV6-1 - TGTGCCAGCAATCGGGACCTTTTTAGCTACGAGCAGTACTTC CASNRDLFSYEQYF
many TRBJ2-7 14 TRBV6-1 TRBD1 TGTGCCAGCAGCCCCCGGACAGGGGGCCGCGAGCAGTACTTC CASSPRTGGREQYF
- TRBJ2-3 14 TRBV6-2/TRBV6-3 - TGTGTCAGCAGCCCCGTCCAGGGCACAGATACGCAGTATTTT CVSSPVQGTDTQYF
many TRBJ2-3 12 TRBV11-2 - TGTGCCAGCAGCTTTTCGGTTTATGGGCAGTATTTT CASSFSVYGQYF
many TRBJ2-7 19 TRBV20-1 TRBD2 TGCAGTGCTAGGGGGAACTCGGTCGGTTTTAGCGGGAGGTCCCACGAGCAGTACTTC CSARGNSVGFSGRSHEQYF
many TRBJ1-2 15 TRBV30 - TGTGCCTGGAGTAGTCGGGGGCGACGGGACTATGGCTACACCTTC CAWSSRGRRDYGYTF
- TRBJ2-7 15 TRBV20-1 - TGCAGTGCTAGACCCTCTAATGGGTGGGGGGACGAGCAGTACTTC CSARPSNGWGDEQYF
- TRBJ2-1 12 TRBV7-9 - TGTGCCAGCAGCCAGTCCCGGGATGAGCAGTTCTTC CASSQSRDEQFF
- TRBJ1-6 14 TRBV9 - TGTGCCAGCAGCGTAGACGATAATAATTCACCCCTCCACTTT CASSVDDNNSPLHF
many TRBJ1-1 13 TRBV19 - TGTGCCAGCATCGACAGAGGGAACACTGAAGCTTTCTTT CASIDRGNTEAFF
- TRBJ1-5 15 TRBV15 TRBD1 TGTGCCACCAGCAACCGGGACAGGGTGGACCAGCCCCAGCATTTT CATSNRDRVDQPQHF
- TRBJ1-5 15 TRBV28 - TGTGCCAGCAGTATCTCCAGGCGTAACAATCAGCCCCAGCATTTT CASSISRRNNQPQHF
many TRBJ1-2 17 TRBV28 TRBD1 TGTGCCAGCAGTACCAACGCGTTCGACAGGGGCGGAGATGGCTACACCTTC CASSTNAFDRGGDGYTF
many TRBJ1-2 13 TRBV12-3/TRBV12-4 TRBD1 TGTGCCAGCAGTAAGACAGGGAACTATGGCTACACCTTC CASSKTGNYGYTF
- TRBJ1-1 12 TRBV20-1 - TGCAGTGCTGGGCGACAGTTGAGGTCGGCTTTCTTT CSAGRQLRSAFF
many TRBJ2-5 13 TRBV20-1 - TGCAGTGCTACGGAGGGGGCTTCGGAGACCCAGTACTTC CSATEGASETQYF
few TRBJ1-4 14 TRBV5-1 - TGCGCCAGCAGCCCCCGGACTGGCAATGAAAAACTGTTTTTT CASSPRTGNEKLFF
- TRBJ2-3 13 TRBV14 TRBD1 TGTGCCAGCAGCCAAGAGACAGGGAATACGCAGTATTTT CASSQETGNTQYF
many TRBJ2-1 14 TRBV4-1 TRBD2 TGCGCCAGCAGCCTAGCGGGAGGGCAGAATGAGCAGTTCTTC CASSLAGGQNEQFF
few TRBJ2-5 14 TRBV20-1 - TGCAGTGCTATGTTGGTGGCGGGAAGAGAGACCCAGTACTTC CSAMLVAGRETQYF
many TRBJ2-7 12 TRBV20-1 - TGCAGTGCTCGAAAACAGGGTTACGAGCAGTACTTC CSARKQGYEQYF
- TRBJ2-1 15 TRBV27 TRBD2 TGTGCCAGCAGTCCTCCGGGACTAGGGCACAATGAGCAGTTCTTC CASSPPGLGHNEQFF
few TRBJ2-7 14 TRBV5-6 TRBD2 TGTGCCAGCAGCTTTGGGGCGGGAGACTACGAGCAGTACTTC CASSFGAGDYEQYF
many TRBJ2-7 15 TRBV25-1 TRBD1 TGTGCCAGCAGACCACCGGGACAGGGGGCGCGGGAGCAGTACTTC CASRPPGQGAREQYF
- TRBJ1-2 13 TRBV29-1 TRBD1 TGCAGCGCTGGGGGGGACAGGGCGGCTGGCTACACCTTC CSAGGDRAAGYTF
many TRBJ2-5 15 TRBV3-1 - TGTGCCAGCAGCCTGGGCGGGACCCAACAAGAGACCCAGTACTTC CASSLGGTQQETQYF
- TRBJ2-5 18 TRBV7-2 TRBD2 TGTGCCAGCAGCTTGGCCCCGGGACTAGCGGGAGGGTACGAGACCCAGTACTTC CASSLAPGLAGGYETQYF
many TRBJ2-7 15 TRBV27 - TGTGCCAGCAGACTGGCCGCTACGTTGACCTACGAGCAGTACTTC CASRLAATLTYEQYF
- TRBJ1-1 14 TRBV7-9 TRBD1 TGTGCCAGCAGCTATTGGGACAGAAGAACTGAAGCTTTCTTT CASSYWDRRTEAFF
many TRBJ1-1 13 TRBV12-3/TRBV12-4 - TGTGCCAGCAGTTTTGGGGGCACCACTGAAGCTTTCTTT CASSFGGTTEAFF
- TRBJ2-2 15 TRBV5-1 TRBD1 TGCGCCAGCAGCAACCGGGACAGGGGGGCCGGGGAGCTGTTTTTT CASSNRDRGAGELFF
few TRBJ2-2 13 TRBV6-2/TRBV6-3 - TGTGCCAGCATTTATACTGGGACCGGGGAGCTGTTTTTT CASIYTGTGELFF
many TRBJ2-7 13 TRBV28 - TGTGCCAGCAGACCCCCCGCATTGCGCGAGCAGTACTTC CASRPPALREQYF
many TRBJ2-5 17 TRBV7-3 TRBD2 TGTGCCAGCAGCTTTTTAGGCGGGAGGGCCCTTATCGAGACCCAGTACTTC CASSFLGGRALIETQYF